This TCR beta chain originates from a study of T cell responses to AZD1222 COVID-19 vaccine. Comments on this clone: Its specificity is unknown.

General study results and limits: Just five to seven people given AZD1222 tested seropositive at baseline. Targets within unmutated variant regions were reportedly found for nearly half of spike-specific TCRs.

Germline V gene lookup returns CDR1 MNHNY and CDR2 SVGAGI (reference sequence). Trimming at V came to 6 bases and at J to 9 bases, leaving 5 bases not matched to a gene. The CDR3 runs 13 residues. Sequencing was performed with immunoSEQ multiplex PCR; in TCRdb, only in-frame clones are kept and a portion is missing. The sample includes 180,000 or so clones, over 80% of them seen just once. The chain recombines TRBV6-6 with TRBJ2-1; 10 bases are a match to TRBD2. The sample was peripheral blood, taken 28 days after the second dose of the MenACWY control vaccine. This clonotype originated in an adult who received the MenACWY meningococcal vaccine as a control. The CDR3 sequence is CASRLLAGSEQFF. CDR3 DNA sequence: TGTGCCAGCAGGCTACTAGCGGGAAGTGAGCAGTTCTTC.